The next 4 T cell receptor beta chains were all read from a single sample in a study of blood T cell repertoires in COVID-19. Measured with immunoSEQ multiplex PCR; TCRdb has only the in-frame clones, and not every one. The sample has roughly 67,000 clones, about 90% seen once. The sample was peripheral blood. All receptors come from a man in his fifties or sixties with active COVID-19.

J is TRBJ1-1 and V is TRBV3-1 (or the pseudogene TRBV3-2); D gene uncertain. CDR3 length equals 14 residues. Germline-derived CDR1 and CDR2 are LGHDT and YNNKEL (reference sequence). V lost 2 bases and J 10 bases, leaving 17 bases between the germline ends. CDR3 coding DNA: TGTGCCAGCAGCCAATGGGCAGCCATCGAGGGAGCTTTCTTT. This gives the protein CASSQWAAIEGAFF.

The gene calls are TRBV6-1 and TRBJ1-2; perhaps TRBD1 as D (5 bases). Trimming removed 2 bases from V and 5 bases from J, with 12 bases in between. Germline V gives CDR1 MNHNS, CDR2 SASEGT. The CDR3 has 14 amino acids. This CDR3 is CASSEPPGLYGYTF. The DNA for the CDR3 is TGTGCCAGCAGTGAACCTCCGGGACTTTATGGCTACACCTTC.

This rearrangement joins TRBV12-3 or TRBV12-4 to TRBJ1-5; D is unresolved. The CDR3 is made up of 12 amino acids. Trimming took 3 bases from V and 7 from J, leaving 7 bases between them. The CDR3 region has the DNA TGTGCCAGCAGTTTGGAGGGCCAGCCCCAGCATTTT. Translated, it gives CASSLEGQPQHF.

The rearrangement uses TRBV28 and TRBJ2-2; D perhaps matches TRBD1 (6 bases). Germline V gene data show CDR1 as MDHEN and CDR2 as SYDVKM. This CDR3 has 12 amino acids. Trimming took off 5 bases at V and 9 bases at J, with 10 bases between the two ends. CDR3 protein: CASSHRVRELFF. The CDR3 DNA follows: TGTGCCAGCAGTCACAGGGTCCGGGAGCTGTTTTTT.